This T cell receptor (beta chain) is from a study of blood T cell repertoires in COVID-19. Study context: PBMCs, B-cell-depleted T cells, or T cells were the source of the cDNA or gDNA that made up the material.

A case of COVID-19 had been met by exposed participants within 2 weeks before study entry. Produced via immunoSEQ multiplex PCR; TCRdb's table is partial and in-frame only. The sample includes around 240,000 clones, more than 80% of them seen just once. The sequence was obtained from a man aged 45 to 65 who had been exposed to COVID-19. Sequenced input: PBMCs or T cells enriched from blood (not recorded which).

The CDR3 DNA reads TGTGCCAGCAGCTTAGTAGCTCAAGGGGGGGATGAGCAGTTCTTC. It translates to CASSLVAQGGDEQFF. This sequence joins TRBV13 and TRBJ2-1; possibly TRBD2 for D (7 bases). Germline assignment: CDR1 PRHDT and CDR2 FYEKMQ (reference sequence). This CDR3 is 15 amino acids long. V was clipped by 1 base and J by 8 bases, with 15 bases between them. Combining the CDR3 with reference TRBV13 and TRBJ2-1 gives the whole variable domain AAGVIQSPRHLIKEKRETATLKCYPIPRHDTVYWYQQGPGQDPQFLISFYEKMQSDKGSIPDRFSAQQFSDYHSELNMSSLELGDSALYFCASSLVAQGGDEQFFGPGTRLTVL.